Each of the 14 T cell receptor beta chains below was sequenced from the same sample in a study of regulatory T cells in long-lasting Graves disease. The time point denotes: newly diagnosed GD, antithyroid drugs for less than 3 months. PBMC-derived RNA was used for the TCR library. The authors built TCR beta libraries using iRepertoire HTBI primers and Arm-PCR of CDR3 regions. MiXCR, run by TCRdb on the multiplex PCR reads, gives a single entry per CDR3 protein. Of roughly 500,000 distinct CDR3 sequences in the sample, about 12% were seen once. The same sample was also used in a study of T cells in Graves' hyperthyroidism and ophthalmopathy.

Sequences were derived from peripheral blood mononuclear cells (PBMCs), sampled at new diagnosis, from a patient treated with antithyroid drugs. Receptor source: a woman under 40 with Graves disease.

This clonotype was seen at least ten times. This rearrangement joins TRBV11-3 to TRBJ1-5; D gene ambiguous. The V gene lost 5 bases and the J gene lost 6 bases, with 8 bases spanning the gap. The V gene's germline CDR1 is SGHNT and CDR2 YENEEA. This CDR3 contains 12 residues. The CDR3 sequence is CASSRERQPQHF. The CDR3 DNA reads as TGTGCCAGCAGCCGAGAACGTCAGCCCCAGCATTTT.

This clonotype was picked up many times. The V and J genes are TRBV28 and TRBJ1-5; D remains ambiguous. Germline assignment: CDR1 MDHEN and CDR2 SYDVKM. V lost 6 bases to trimming and J lost 2 bases, with 17 bases between them. The CDR3 contains 16 residues. In nucleotides, the CDR3 is TGTGCCAGCAGCCACGATACTCGGGTGGGCAATCAGCCCCAGCATTTT. Protein sequence: CASSHDTRVGNQPQHF.

This clonotype has at least ten counts. The rearrangement joins TRBV11-3 to TRBJ2-3, with D possibly TRBD1 on 5 matching bases. Trimming left V 5 bases short and J 2 bases short, with 17 bases between. The CDR3 totals 16 residues. Germline lookup yields CDR1 SGHNT and CDR2 YENEEA. DNA of the CDR3: TGTGCCAGCAGCGACAGAGATAGGGATCCCACAGATACGCAGTATTTT. It translates to CASSDRDRDPTDTQYF.

This clonotype was seen at least ten times. The V gene is TRBV12-3 or TRBV12-4, the J gene TRBJ2-7, with a weak D call TRBD2 (5 bases). This CDR3 spans 16 amino acids. Trimming pared 5 bases from V and 4 bases from J, leaving 21 bases between. The CDR3 reads CASSHQLGGSRYEQYF. The CDR3 DNA reads TGTGCCAGCAGTCACCAATTGGGCGGGTCCCGTTACGAGCAGTACTTC.

This clonotype was counted at least ten times. This chain uses TRBV7-2 with TRBJ2-7; 10 nucleotides align to TRBD1. The V and J ends lost 6 bases and 0 bases, in that order; junction bases with no gene match: 14. The germline V gene encodes CDR1 SGHTA and CDR2 FQGNSA. This CDR3 comprises 18 residues. The DNA for the CDR3 is TGTGCCAGCAGTCCCCCGGGACAGGGGAGGACTCTCTCCTACGAGCAGTACTTC. Translation gives CASSPPGQGRTLSYEQYF.

This clonotype was recorded many times. This chain uses TRBV18 with TRBJ2-1, with TRBD1 matching over 8 bases. The CDR3 has 14 residues. Germline-derived CDR1 and CDR2 are KGHSH and LQKENI. The V gene end was trimmed by 5 bases and the J gene end by 10 bases; junction bases not matched to a gene: 10. In nucleotides, the CDR3 is TGTGCCAGCTCATCAGAGACAGGGGTCGGGGAGCAGTTCTTC. Translated: CASSSETGVGEQFF.

The rearrangement joins TRBV19 to TRBJ2-2; D is ambiguous. Germline assignment: CDR1 LNHDA and CDR2 SQIVND (reference sequence). The CDR3 loop spans 16 amino acids. Trimming took off 0 bases at V and 6 bases at J, with 14 bases between the two ends. For the CDR3, the DNA is TGTGCCAGTAGTATAGATTCCCGGGCCCCAGCCGGGGAGCTGTTTTTT. Protein product: CASSIDSRAPAGELFF.

This clonotype has a count of ten or more. The DNA for the CDR3 is TGTGCCTCGGAGGGTGTGGGACAGAGCACAGATACGCAGTATTTT. Translation: CASEGVGQSTDTQYF. The genes are TRBV6-2 or TRBV6-3 and TRBJ2-3, with a possible D match to TRBD1 (7 bases). With 11 bases removed from V and 0 bases from J, the gap between germline ends came to 18 bases. The CDR3 covers 15 residues. In germline, CDR1 is MNHEY, CDR2 SVGEGT.

This clonotype was counted at least ten times. The J gene is TRBJ2-7, the V gene TRBV19, with D hard to call. Germline lookup yields CDR1 LNHDA and CDR2 SQIVND (reference sequence). The length of the CDR3 is 14 residues. V dropped 5 bases and J dropped 3 bases, with 14 bases sitting between them. DNA for the CDR3: TGTGCCAGTAGTCGCAAATCGTCGGACTACGAGCAGTACTTC. As protein: CASSRKSSDYEQYF.

The chain has TRBV19 and TRBJ1-5; D is possibly TRBD1 (5 bases). This CDR3 is built from 14 residues. The V end was cut by 6 bases, the J end by 10 bases, with 19 bases between. The germline CDR1 and CDR2 sequences are LNHDA and SQIVND (reference sequence). CDR3 DNA sequence: TGTGCCAGTAGGAATCAAGGCGGGGGGGGACCCCAGCATTTT. Protein product: CASRNQGGGGPQHF.

This clonotype has ten or more counts. The rearrangement uses TRBV2 and TRBJ2-7, with 8 bases aligning to TRBD2. The CDR3 is made up of 16 amino acids. V lost 6 bases and J lost 6; bases outside the gene matches: 16. The V gene's germline CDR1 is SNHLY and CDR2 FYNNEI. CDR3 DNA: TGTGCCAGCAGCCCTAGCGGGCAGGCGTTTTTGTTCGAGCAGTACTTC. Translated: CASSPSGQAFLFEQYF.

In its sample, this clonotype was seen many times. The V gene is TRBV20-1, the J gene TRBJ1-1, with a weak D call TRBD1 (5 bases). CDR3 length equals 13 residues. The V end lost 3 bases, the J end lost 6 bases, and 14 bases lay between the germline ends. CDR1 is DFQATT, CDR2 SNEGSKA, per germline (reference sequence). CDR3 amino acids: CSASSQGRSEAFF. The CDR3 DNA reads TGCAGTGCTAGTTCGCAGGGAAGGTCTGAAGCTTTCTTT.

This clonotype was detected many times. This chain connects TRBV18 to TRBJ2-2; tentative D call: TRBD2 (5 bases). The CDR3 runs to 15 residues. CDR1 is KGHSH and CDR2 is LQKENI in the germline V gene. V lost 3 bases, J lost 3 bases, and 11 bases lay in between. The CDR3 reads CASSPGGRHTGELFF. CDR3 sequence (DNA): TGTGCCAGCTCACCGGGCGGGCGGCACACCGGGGAGCTGTTTTTT.

This chain links TRBV14 with TRBJ2-7; D may be TRBD1 or TRBD2 (6 bases each). The CDR3 is made up of 14 amino acids. Germline CDR1 and CDR2: SGHDN and FVKESK. V was trimmed by 0 bases and J by 3 bases, leaving 9 bases between them. DNA of the CDR3: TGTGCCAGCAGCCAAGACGGGGGCTTCTACGAGCAGTACTTC. Translated: CASSQDGGFYEQYF.